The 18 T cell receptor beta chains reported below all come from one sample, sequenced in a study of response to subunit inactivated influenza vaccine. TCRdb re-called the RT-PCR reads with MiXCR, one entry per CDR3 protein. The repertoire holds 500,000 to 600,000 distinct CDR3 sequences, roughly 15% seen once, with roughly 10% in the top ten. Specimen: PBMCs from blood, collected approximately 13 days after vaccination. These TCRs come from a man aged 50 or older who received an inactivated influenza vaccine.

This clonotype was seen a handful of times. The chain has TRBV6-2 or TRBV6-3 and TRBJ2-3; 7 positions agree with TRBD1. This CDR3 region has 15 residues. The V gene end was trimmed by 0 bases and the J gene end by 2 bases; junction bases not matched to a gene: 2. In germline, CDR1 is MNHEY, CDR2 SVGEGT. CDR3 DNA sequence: TGTGCCAGCAGTTACTCGGACAGGCCCACAGATACGCAGTATTTT. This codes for CASSYSDRPTDTQYF.

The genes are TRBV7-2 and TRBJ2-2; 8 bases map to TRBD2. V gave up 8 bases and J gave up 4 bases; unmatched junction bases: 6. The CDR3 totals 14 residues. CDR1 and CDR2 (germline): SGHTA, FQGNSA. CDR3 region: CASRREGFTGELFF. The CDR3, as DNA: TGTGCCAGCCGCCGGGAGGGTTTCACCGGGGAGCTGTTTTTT.

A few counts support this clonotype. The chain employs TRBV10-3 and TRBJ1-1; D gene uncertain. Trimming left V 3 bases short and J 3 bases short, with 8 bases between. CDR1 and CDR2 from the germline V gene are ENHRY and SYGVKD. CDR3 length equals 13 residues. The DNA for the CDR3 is TGTGCCATCAGTGAAAAGAAGGACACTGAAGCTTTCTTT. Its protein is CAISEKKDTEAFF.

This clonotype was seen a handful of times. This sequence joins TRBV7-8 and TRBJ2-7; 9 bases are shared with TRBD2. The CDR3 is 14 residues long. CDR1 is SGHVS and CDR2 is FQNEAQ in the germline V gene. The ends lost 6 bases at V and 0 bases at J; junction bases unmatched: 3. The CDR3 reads CASSPSGTSYEQYF. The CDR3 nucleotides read TGTGCCAGCAGTCCTAGCGGGACCTCCTACGAGCAGTACTTC.

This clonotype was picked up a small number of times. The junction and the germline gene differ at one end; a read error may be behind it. The CDR3 bases are TGCGCCAGCAGCCGAGGGGGCGCGGAGCGCTCATTT. Translating gives CASSRGGAERSF. This chain uses TRBV4-3 with TRBJ1-1, with 7 bases matching TRBD1. Germline V gives CDR1 LGHNA, CDR2 YSLEER. The CDR3 covers 12 residues.

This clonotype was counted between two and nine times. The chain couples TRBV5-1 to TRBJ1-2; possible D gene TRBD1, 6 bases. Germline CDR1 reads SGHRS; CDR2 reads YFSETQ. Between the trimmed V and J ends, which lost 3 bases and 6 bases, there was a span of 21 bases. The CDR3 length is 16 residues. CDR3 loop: CASSSISTGTLDGYTF. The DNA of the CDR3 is TGCGCCAGCAGCTCAATTAGCACAGGGACGCTGGATGGCTACACCTTC.

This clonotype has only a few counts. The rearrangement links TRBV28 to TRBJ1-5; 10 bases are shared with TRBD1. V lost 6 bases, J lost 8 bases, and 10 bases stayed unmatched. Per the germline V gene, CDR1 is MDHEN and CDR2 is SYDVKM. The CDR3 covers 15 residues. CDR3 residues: CASSDRQGAREPQHF. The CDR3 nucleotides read TGTGCCAGCAGCGATCGACAGGGGGCCCGTGAGCCCCAGCATTTT.

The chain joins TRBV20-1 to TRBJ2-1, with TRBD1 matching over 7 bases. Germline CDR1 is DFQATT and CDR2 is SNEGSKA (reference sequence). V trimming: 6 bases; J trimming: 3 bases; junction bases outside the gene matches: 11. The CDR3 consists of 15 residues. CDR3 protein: CSASPDRVSYNEQFF. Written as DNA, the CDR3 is TGCAGTGCCAGCCCCGACAGGGTAAGCTACAATGAGCAGTTCTTC.

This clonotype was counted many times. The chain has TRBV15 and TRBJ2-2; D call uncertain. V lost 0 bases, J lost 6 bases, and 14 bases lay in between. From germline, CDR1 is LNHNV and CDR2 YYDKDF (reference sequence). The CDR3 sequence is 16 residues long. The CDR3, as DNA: TGTGCCACCAGCAGAGATCCCCGTACTGGGTCCGGGGAGCTGTTTTTT. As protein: CATSRDPRTGSGELFF.

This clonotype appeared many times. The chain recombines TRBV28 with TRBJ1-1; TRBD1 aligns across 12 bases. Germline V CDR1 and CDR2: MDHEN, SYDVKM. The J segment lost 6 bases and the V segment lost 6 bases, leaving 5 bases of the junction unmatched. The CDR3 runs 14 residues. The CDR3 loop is CASRGDRGPAEAFF. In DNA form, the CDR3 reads TGTGCCAGCAGGGGGGACAGGGGGCCGGCTGAAGCTTTCTTT.

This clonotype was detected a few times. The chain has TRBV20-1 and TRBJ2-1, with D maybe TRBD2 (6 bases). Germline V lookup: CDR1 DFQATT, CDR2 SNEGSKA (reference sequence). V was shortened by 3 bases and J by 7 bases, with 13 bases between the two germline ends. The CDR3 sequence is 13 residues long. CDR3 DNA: TGCAGTGCTAGCCAGACTAGGTGGAATGAGCAGTTCTTC. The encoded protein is CSASQTRWNEQFF.

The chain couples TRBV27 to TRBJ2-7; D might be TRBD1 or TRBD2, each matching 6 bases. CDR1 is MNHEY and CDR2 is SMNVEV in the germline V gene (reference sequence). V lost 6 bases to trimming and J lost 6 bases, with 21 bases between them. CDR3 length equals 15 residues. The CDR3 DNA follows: TGTGCCAGCAGCCCGACGGGGGCAGGGCCCTCCGAGCAGTACTTC. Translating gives CASSPTGAGPSEQYF.

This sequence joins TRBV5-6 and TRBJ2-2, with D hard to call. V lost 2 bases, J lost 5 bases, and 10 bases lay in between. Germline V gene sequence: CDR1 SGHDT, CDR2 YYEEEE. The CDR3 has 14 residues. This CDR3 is CASSFYTRTGELFF. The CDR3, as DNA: TGTGCCAGCAGCTTCTATACCAGGACCGGGGAGCTGTTTTTT.

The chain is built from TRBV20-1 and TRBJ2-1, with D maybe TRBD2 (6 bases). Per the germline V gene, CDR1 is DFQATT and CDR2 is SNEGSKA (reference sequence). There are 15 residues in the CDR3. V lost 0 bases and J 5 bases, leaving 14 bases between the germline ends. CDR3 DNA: TGCAGTGCTAGAGATCGTGGGAGGCCCGACAATGAGCAGTTCTTC. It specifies CSARDRGRPDNEQFF.

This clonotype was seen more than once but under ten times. The CDR3 loop is CASSALSGRKNEQFF. The CDR3 DNA sequence: TGTGCCAGCAGCGCCCTTAGCGGGAGGAAGAATGAGCAGTTCTTC. The chain recombines TRBV6-4 with TRBJ2-1; TRBD2 agrees at 10 bases. Trimming took 6 bases from V and 7 from J; bases not matched to a gene: 9. Germline values: CDR1 MRHNA, CDR2 SNTAGT. The CDR3 consists of 15 residues.

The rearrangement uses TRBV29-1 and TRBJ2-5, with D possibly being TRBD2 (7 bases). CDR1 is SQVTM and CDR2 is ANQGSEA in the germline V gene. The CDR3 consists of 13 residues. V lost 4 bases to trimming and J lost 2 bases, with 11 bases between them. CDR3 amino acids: CSVVGGVQETQYF. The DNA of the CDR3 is TGCAGCGTTGTAGGGGGGGTTCAAGAGACCCAGTACTTC.

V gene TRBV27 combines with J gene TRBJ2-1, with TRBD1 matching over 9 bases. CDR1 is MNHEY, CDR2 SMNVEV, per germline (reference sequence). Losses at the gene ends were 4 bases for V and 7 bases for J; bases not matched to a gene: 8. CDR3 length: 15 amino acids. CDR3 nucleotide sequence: TGTGCCAGCAGTTGGGGACAGGGCCCGGGAAATGAGCAGTTCTTC. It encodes CASSWGQGPGNEQFF.

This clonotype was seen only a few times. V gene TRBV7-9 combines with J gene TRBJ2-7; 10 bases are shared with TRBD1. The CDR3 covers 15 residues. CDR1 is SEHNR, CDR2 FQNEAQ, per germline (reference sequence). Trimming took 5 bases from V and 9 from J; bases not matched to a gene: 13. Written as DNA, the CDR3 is TGTGCCAGCAGCGCCTCCGGGACAGGGGTTCCTGGGCAGTACTTC. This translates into CASSASGTGVPGQYF.